This T cell receptor (beta chain) derives from a study of T cells in Graves' hyperthyroidism and ophthalmopathy. A patient was excluded if there was uncontrolled infection, other autoimmune disease, pregnancy or lactation. Clinical symptoms, serum thyroxine and TRAb, thyroid ultrasound and orbital computed tomography together formed the diagnostic basis. Germline CDR1 is SGHTA and CDR2 is FQGTGA. CDR3 length equals 15 residues. Trimming took 4 bases from V and 6 from J, leaving 19 bases between them. Study-wide points: The blood repertoire included most of the expanded thyroid clonotypes above 0.001.

In the case of this clonotype: What it binds is unknown.

Amplification of TCR beta CDR3 regions was performed using RNA transcripts as template. HTBI primers were the set used in a first-round RT-PCR of the TCR CDR3. Using its own MiXCR run on the multiplex PCR reads, TCRdb lists one record per CDR3 protein. Counted here are 550,000 to 650,000 distinct CDR3 sequences, over 11% occurring once; the ten biggest clones make up 5.5% to 7.5%. The sequenced sample was blood. This sequence originates from a woman aged 30 to 39 with Graves' hyperthyroidism that later progressed to Graves' ophthalmopathy. The J gene is TRBJ2-7, the V gene TRBV7-3; possibly TRBD2 for D (6 bases). This chain's CDR3 is CASSSRPGEPGEQYF. The CDR3 nucleotides read TGTGCCAGCAGCTCCAGACCGGGAGAGCCCGGCGAGCAGTACTTC.